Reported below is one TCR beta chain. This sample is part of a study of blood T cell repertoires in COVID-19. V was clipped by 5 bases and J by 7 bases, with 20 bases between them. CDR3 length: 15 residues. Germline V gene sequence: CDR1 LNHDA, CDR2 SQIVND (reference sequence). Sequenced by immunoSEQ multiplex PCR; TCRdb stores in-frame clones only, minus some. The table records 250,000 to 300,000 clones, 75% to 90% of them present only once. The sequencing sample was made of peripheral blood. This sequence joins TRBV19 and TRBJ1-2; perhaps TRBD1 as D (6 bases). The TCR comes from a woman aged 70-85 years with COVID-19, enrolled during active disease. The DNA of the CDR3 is TGTGCCAGTAGTTCCGCCGGACAGCGCTCCGCTGGCTACACCTTC. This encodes CASSSAGQRSAGYTF.